The clone carrying this TCR beta chain was seen just once. The data are from a study of cytomegalovirus exposure and HLA in healthy donors. 60 Vbeta and 13 Jbeta primers were used in PCR. Assay: immunoSEQ multiplex PCR; the TCRdb copy retains only in-frame clones and omits some. Among about 220,000 clones listed, roughly 88% were seen once. Germline V gene lookup returns CDR1 LNHNV and CDR2 YYDKDF (reference sequence). Trimming stripped 3 bases from V and 0 bases from J, with 15 bases between. This CDR3 contains 17 residues. What was sequenced was PBMCs. The chain employs TRBV15 and TRBJ1-3; tentative D call: TRBD1 (5 bases). The clonotype comes from a boy aged 2 to 9 in good health and CMV-seronegative. As DNA, the CDR3 is TGTGCCACCAGCAGGCGAACGACAGATCTCTCTGGAAACACCATATATTTT. It codes for CATSRRTTDLSGNTIYF.